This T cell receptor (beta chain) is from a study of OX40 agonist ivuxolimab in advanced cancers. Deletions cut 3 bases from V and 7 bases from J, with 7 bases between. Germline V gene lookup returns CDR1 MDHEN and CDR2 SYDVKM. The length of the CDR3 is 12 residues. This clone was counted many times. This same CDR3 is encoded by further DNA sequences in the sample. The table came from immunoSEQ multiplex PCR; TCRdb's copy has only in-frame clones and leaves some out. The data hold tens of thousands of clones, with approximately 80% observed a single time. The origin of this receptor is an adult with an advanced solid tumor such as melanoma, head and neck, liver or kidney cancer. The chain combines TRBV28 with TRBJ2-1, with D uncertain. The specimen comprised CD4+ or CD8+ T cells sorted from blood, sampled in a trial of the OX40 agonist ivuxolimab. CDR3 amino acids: CASSFWGNEQFF. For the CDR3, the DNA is TGTGCCAGCAGTTTCTGGGGTAATGAGCAGTTCTTC.